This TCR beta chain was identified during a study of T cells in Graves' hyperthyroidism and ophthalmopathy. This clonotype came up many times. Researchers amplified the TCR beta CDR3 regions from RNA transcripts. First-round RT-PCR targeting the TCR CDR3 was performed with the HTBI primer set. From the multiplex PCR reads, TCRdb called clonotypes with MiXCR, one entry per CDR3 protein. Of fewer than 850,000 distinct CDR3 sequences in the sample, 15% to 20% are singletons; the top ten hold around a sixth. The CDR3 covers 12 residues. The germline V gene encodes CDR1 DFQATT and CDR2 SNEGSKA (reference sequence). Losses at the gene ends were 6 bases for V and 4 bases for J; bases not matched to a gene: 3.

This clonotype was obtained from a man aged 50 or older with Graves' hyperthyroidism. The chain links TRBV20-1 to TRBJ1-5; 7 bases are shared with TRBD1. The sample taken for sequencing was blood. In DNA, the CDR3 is TGCAGTGCAAGGACAGGAAATCAGCCCCAGCATTTT. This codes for CSARTGNQPQHF.